This is a list of T cell receptor beta chains from one sample in a study of beta chain features in type 1 diabetes. Only in-frame clones appear in the TCRdb table, and some are missing; sequencing was by immunoSEQ multiplex PCR. The table has 350,000 to 450,000 clones, more than 11% seen once. The material sequenced was naive CD4+ T cells from blood. These receptors originate from a man aged 25-45 years in good health. Each CDR3 is given without its conserved first and last residue. Each record gives: V gene, J gene, CDR3 protein.

V: TRBV11-2
J: TRBJ2-3
CDR3: ASSLSVFGDNSDTQY

V: TRBV11-2
J: TRBJ2-7
CDR3: ASSLTGTVLTYEQY

V: TRBV29-1
J: TRBJ2-3
CDR3: SASDRDVDTQY

V: TRBV19
J: TRBJ1-3
CDR3: ASRSGNTIY

V: TRBV7-9
J: TRBJ2-7
CDR3: ASSSSGQSYEQY

V: TRBV7-9
J: TRBJ2-3
CDR3: ASSSLGDTQY

V: TRBV25-1
J: TRBJ2-3
CDR3: ASSEGVQLNTDTQY

V: TRBV9
J: TRBJ2-1
CDR3: ASSVAERNEQF

V: TRBV6-5
J: TRBJ2-3
CDR3: ASRDRHRTDTQY

V: TRBV9
J: TRBJ1-2
CDR3: ASSKPGQGSYGYT

V: TRBV15
J: TRBJ1-2
CDR3: ATSTRTGSYGYT

V: TRBV18
J: TRBJ1-5
CDR3: ASSPRQGRGNQPQH

V: TRBV7-2
J: TRBJ1-4
CDR3: ASSPTNEKLF

V: TRBV9
J: TRBJ2-5
CDR3: ASSVGQGETQY

V: TRBV5-4
J: TRBJ1-3
CDR3: ASSLPLGNTIY

V: TRBV7-9
J: TRBJ2-7
CDR3: ASSLGQGVSTAPYEQY

V: TRBV5-4
J: TRBJ1-1
CDR3: ASRKGGTAMNTEAF

V: TRBV10-3
J: TRBJ2-1
CDR3: AISTWTSGSTSSSNEQF

V: TRBV25-1
J: TRBJ2-3
CDR3: ASSIAGGPVTDTQY

V: TRBV18
J: TRBJ1-2
CDR3: ASPTRYGYT

V: TRBV18
J: TRBJ2-2
CDR3: ASSPVGGTNTGELF

V: TRBV25-1
J: TRBJ2-7
CDR3: ASSDLGTAYEQY

V: TRBV10-3
J: TRBJ2-4
CDR3: ATGGTGENIQY

V: TRBV5-1
J: TRBJ2-6
CDR3: ASSLQGLSGANVLT

V: TRBV9
J: TRBJ1-2
CDR3: ASSVAPRGRGHGYT

V: TRBV27
J: TRBJ1-2
CDR3: ASGQAGRAYGYT

V: TRBV25-1
J: TRBJ2-3
CDR3: ASSKMRGQSQY

V: TRBV7-2
J: TRBJ1-2
CDR3: ASSPDLVYGYT

V: TRBV7-2
J: TRBJ2-5
CDR3: ASSPRIGAEETQY

V: TRBV30
J: TRBJ1-1
CDR3: AWRSGTANTEAF

V: TRBV6-6
J: TRBJ2-3
CDR3: ASSYSGGDRTDTQY

V: TRBV7-3
J: TRBJ2-3
CDR3: ASSPNSWYTDTQY

V: TRBV10-3
J: TRBJ2-3
CDR3: AISEYEVDTQY

V: TRBV18
J: TRBJ2-3
CDR3: ASSPLSGAATDTQY